Here is one TCR beta chain with its context. CDR3 length: 15 amino acids. Germline lookup yields CDR1 SGHRS and CDR2 YFSETQ. Germline trimming cut 0 bases from V and 8 bases from J; bases unmatched to any gene: 5. The data were taken from a study of T cell changes during pregnancy in multiple sclerosis. TCRdb's copy holds only in-frame clones and misses some; the assay was immunoSEQ multiplex PCR. The repertoire consists of around 68,000 clones, with around nine tenths occurring once and the leading ten covering 1.5%. The source material was peripheral blood, sampled in the third trimester of pregnancy. The receptor comes from a female donor with multiple sclerosis, enrolled in a pregnancy study. The gene calls are TRBV5-1 and TRBJ1-4, with 9 positions matching TRBD1. CDR3 nucleotides: TGCGCCAGCAGCTTGGCACAGGGGGCGCGGGAAAAACTGTTTTTT. Its translation is CASSLAQGAREKLFF.